These 25 T cell receptor beta chains originate from one sample sequenced in a study of OX40 agonist ivuxolimab in advanced cancers. Library method: the immunoSEQ multiplex PCR assay. Entries here come from immuneACCESS through TCRdb and include only in-frame sequences with V and J called. Some clones fail to appear in such tables; in the studies checked, an unresolved V gene covers under half of the shortfall, and the cause of the remainder is unknown. The sample data list almost 70,000 clones, and about 80% of these were observed just once. The ten largest clones represent approximately 2.3% of the sample. Material: CD4+ or CD8+ T cells sorted from blood, obtained in a trial of the OX40 agonist ivuxolimab. These receptor sequences come from an adult with an advanced solid tumor such as melanoma, head and neck, liver or kidney cancer.

CDR3 coding DNA: TGTGCCAGCGGGGGTGGAAGGGTTGGCTACACCTTC. This codes for CASGGGRVGYTF. This chain joins TRBV28 and TRBJ1-2; D is possibly TRBD1 (5 bases). This CDR3 is 12 amino acids long. Germline lookup yields CDR1 MDHEN and CDR2 SYDVKM. The V and J ends lost 8 bases and 7 bases respectively, with 14 bases between them.

This sequence joins TRBV9 and TRBJ2-7, with 14 bases that match TRBD2. Trimming took 0 bases from V and 7 from J; bases not matched to a gene: 0. Germline V gene sequence: CDR1 SGDLS, CDR2 YYNGEE. This CDR3 has 14 residues. The CDR3, as DNA: TGTGCCAGCAGCGTAGGGACTAGCGGGAGGGAGCAGTACTTC. The encoded protein is CASSVGTSGREQYF.

This clone was found a few times. The chain is built from TRBV9 and TRBJ2-7, with D perhaps TRBD1 or TRBD2 (8 bases each). This CDR3 region has 16 residues. The V gene's germline CDR1 is SGDLS and CDR2 YYNGEE. The germline V and J ends were trimmed by 0 bases and 6 bases, with 19 bases remaining between them. The CDR3: CASSVVPGGAGGEQYF. The CDR3 DNA reads as TGTGCCAGCAGCGTAGTCCCAGGGGGCGCGGGAGGCGAGCAGTACTTC. Combining the CDR3 with reference TRBV9 and TRBJ2-7 gives the whole variable domain DSGVTQTPKHLITATGQRVTLRCSPRSGDLSVYWYQQSLDQGLQFLIQYYNGEERAKGNILERFSAQQFPDLHSELNLSSLELGDSALYFCASSVVPGGAGGEQYFGPGTRLTVT.

The V call is TRBV4-1, the J call TRBJ2-2; 7 positions agree with TRBD2. CDR1 is MGHRA, CDR2 YSYEKL, per germline. V was clipped by 3 bases and J by 0 bases; unmatched bases: 1. The CDR3 sequence is 15 residues long. The CDR3: CASSQGGANTGELFF. The CDR3 nucleotides read TGCGCCAGCAGCCAGGGGGGGGCGAACACCGGGGAGCTGTTTTTT.

V gene TRBV7-9 combines with J gene TRBJ1-4; no clear D gene. Germline values: CDR1 SEHNR, CDR2 FQNEAQ (reference sequence). The CDR3 covers 15 residues. V dropped 7 bases and J dropped 8 bases, with 20 bases sitting between them. The CDR3 here is CASTPPGSVGEKLFF. The DNA of the CDR3 is TGTGCCAGCACCCCCCCGGGCTCCGTGGGGGAAAAACTGTTTTTT.

V is TRBV6-1 and J is TRBJ1-5; possible D gene TRBD1, 6 bases. There are 15 residues in the CDR3. V lost 3 bases to trimming and J lost 4 bases, with 13 bases between them. The germline gives CDR1 MNHNS, CDR2 SASEGT. CDR3 loop: CASSDVVTGNQPQHF. The DNA for the CDR3 is TGTGCCAGCAGTGATGTCGTAACAGGGAATCAGCCCCAGCATTTT.

The V and J genes are TRBV11-2 and TRBJ1-5, with a tentative D call TRBD1 (5 bases). V shed 0 bases and J shed 1 base, with 7 bases lying between them. The CDR3 runs 15 residues. CDR1 is SGHAT and CDR2 is FQNNGV in the germline V gene. CDR3 DNA: TGTGCCAGCAGCTTAGAATACAGGAGCAATCAGCCCCAGCATTTT. Translated: CASSLEYRSNQPQHF.

The CDR3 sequence: CASSRQGTYEQYF. DNA for the CDR3: TGTGCCAGCAGCAGACAGGGGACCTACGAGCAGTACTTC. The V gene is TRBV2, the J gene TRBJ2-7; 8 bases map to TRBD1. Germline trimming cut 6 bases from V and 2 bases from J; bases unmatched to any gene: 3. CDR3 length equals 13 residues. Germline CDR1 SNHLY, CDR2 FYNNEI.

The gene calls are TRBV4-2 and TRBJ2-2; no definite D call. The V end lost 2 bases, the J end lost 0 bases, and 16 bases lay between the germline ends. CDR1 and CDR2 (germline): LGHNA, YNFKEQ. This CDR3 spans 18 amino acids. The CDR3 region is CASSQLLRTRANTGELFF. CDR3 DNA sequence: TGTGCCAGCAGCCAACTCCTTAGGACCCGAGCGAACACCGGGGAGCTGTTTTTT.

This clone was counted once. The chain couples TRBV7-2 to TRBJ1-6, with D perhaps matching TRBD1 (5 bases). V was shortened by 1 base and J by 7 bases, with 11 bases between the two germline ends. Germline CDR1 reads SGHTA; CDR2 reads FQGNSA. CDR3 length: 15 residues. CDR3: CASSLVGGGNSPLHF. The CDR3 DNA reads TGTGCCAGCAGCTTAGTAGGTGGGGGGAATTCACCCCTCCACTTT.

Only one count was recorded for this clone. The V gene is TRBV18, the J gene TRBJ1-1, with D hard to call. Germline loops: CDR1 KGHSH, CDR2 LQKENI. With 3 bases removed from V and 8 bases from J, the gap between germline ends came to 13 bases. CDR3 length equals 13 residues. The CDR3 reads CASSPNEGDEAFF. The DNA of the CDR3 is TGTGCCAGCTCACCCAACGAGGGTGACGAAGCTTTCTTT.

The rearrangement links TRBV21-1 to TRBJ2-3; the table names TRBD2, a call not compared with the DNA. TRBV21-1 is listed as a pseudogene. The CDR3 has 17 amino acids. CDR3 in DNA: TGTGCCAGGAAAATGGAAGCGGGGAGTCGAGAGACAGATACGCAGTATTTT. Translation: CARKMEAGSRETDTQYF.

Only one count was recorded for this clone. The chain combines TRBV7-8 with TRBJ1-2; weak D call: TRBD1 (5 bases). Trimming removed 2 bases at V and 4 bases at J, with 11 bases between. CDR1 is SGHVS and CDR2 is FQNEAQ in the germline V gene. This CDR3 is 14 amino acids long. In nucleotides, the CDR3 is TGTGCCAGCAGCTTAAGGGGCTTCGGCTATGGCTACACCTTC. This codes for CASSLRGFGYGYTF.

The chain combines TRBV7-9 with TRBJ2-3, with D uncertain. The germline gives CDR1 SEHNR, CDR2 FQNEAQ (reference sequence). The CDR3 has 14 amino acids. V gave up 7 bases and J gave up 0 bases, with 11 bases separating them. CDR3 region: CASTPTPSTDTQYF. CDR3 nucleotides: TGTGCCAGCACCCCCACTCCTAGCACAGATACGCAGTATTTT.

This clone was seen only a few times. V and J are TRBV9 and TRBJ1-6; weak D call: TRBD1 (5 bases). Trimming took 0 bases from V and 8 from J, leaving 12 bases between them. There are 15 residues in the CDR3. Germline V gene data show CDR1 as SGDLS and CDR2 as YYNGEE. CDR3 protein: CASSVGGLTYSPLHF. In DNA form, the CDR3 reads TGTGCCAGCAGCGTAGGGGGACTAACCTATTCACCCCTCCACTTT.

The V and J genes are TRBV7-9 and TRBJ1-2; 10 bases line up with TRBD1. V was pared by 5 bases and J by 8 bases, with 14 bases of the junction left unmatched. The CDR3 loop spans 16 amino acids. Germline V lookup: CDR1 SEHNR, CDR2 FQNEAQ (reference sequence). Here the CDR3 DNA reads TGTGCCAGCAGCACGGCTACGACAGGGGGCGGGTGGGGCTACACCTTC. It specifies CASSTATTGGGWGYTF.

The chain has TRBV7-9 and TRBJ2-5; 8 bases are shared with TRBD1. In germline, CDR1 is SEHNR, CDR2 FQNEAQ (reference sequence). CDR3 size: 14 residues. With 4 bases clipped from V and 4 bases from J, the junction kept 5 bases outside the gene matches. The CDR3 DNA reads TGTGCCAGCAGCTCTGGGACAGGTCGAGAGACCCAGTACTTC. It specifies CASSSGTGRETQYF. Full variable domain (outside the CDR3, taken from reference TRBV7-9 and TRBJ2-5): DTGVSQNPRHKITKRGQNVTFRCDPISEHNRLYWYRQTLGQGPEFLTYFQNEAQLEKSRLLSDRFSAERPKGSFSTLEIQRTEQGDSAMYLCASSSGTGRETQYFGPGTRLLVL.

The sample holds a few counts of this clone. The gene calls are TRBV30 and TRBJ1-1, with D uncertain. This CDR3 region has 15 residues. The germline V gene has CDR1 GTSNPN and CDR2 SVGIG (reference sequence). The ends were cut back, 1 base at V and 7 bases at J, with 19 bases in the middle. The CDR3 nucleotides are TGTGCCTGGAGTGCTGGTGGGGTGTTCTTAGGTGAAGCTTTCTTT. Translated, it gives CAWSAGGVFLGEAFF.

This chain connects TRBV7-6 to TRBJ2-1; TRBD1 might be the D (6 bases). Trimming stripped 5 bases from V and 0 bases from J, with 20 bases between. Germline V gene data show CDR1 as SGHVS and CDR2 as FNYEAQ. This CDR3 has 18 residues. CDR3 nucleotide sequence: TGTGCCAGCAGCCCACAGATGACAGGTTTCAGCTCCTACAATGAGCAGTTCTTC. This translates into CASSPQMTGFSSYNEQFF.

Note on this clone: This sample includes further DNA sequences coding for the same CDR3. V usage is TRBV7-9 and J usage is TRBJ2-2; tentatively, D is TRBD2 (6 bases). The V end was cut by 3 bases, the J end by 1 base, with 6 bases between. Germline V CDR1 and CDR2: SEHNR, FQNEAQ (reference sequence). This CDR3 is built from 14 residues. The CDR3 bases are TGTGCCAGCAGCTTGGGAGGGAACACCGGGGAGCTGTTTTTT. It specifies CASSLGGNTGELFF.

The rearrangement joins TRBV13 to TRBJ2-5; 10 nucleotides line up with TRBD2. The ends lost 3 bases at V and 4 bases at J; junction bases unmatched: 8. Per the germline V gene, CDR1 is PRHDT and CDR2 is FYEKMQ (reference sequence). There are 16 residues in the CDR3. The CDR3 coding sequence is TGTGCCAGCAGCTTCGGCTCTAGCGGGAGATTAGAGACCCAGTACTTC. Encoded protein: CASSFGSSGRLETQYF.

This chain uses TRBV5-1 with TRBJ2-1; no clear D. V lost 2 bases to trimming and J lost 4 bases, with 10 bases between them. Germline assignment: CDR1 SGHRS and CDR2 YFSETQ. CDR3 length: 14 residues. CDR3 sequence (DNA): TGCGCCAGCAGCTTAAGGGTGGGGTACAATGAGCAGTTCTTC. This translates into CASSLRVGYNEQFF.

The V and J genes are TRBV10-2 and TRBJ1-6; D is unclear. V shed 6 bases and J shed 5 bases, with 8 bases lying between them. Germline loops: CDR1 WSHSY, CDR2 SAAADI. This CDR3 is 13 amino acids long. The CDR3 loop is CASREWNNSPLHF. DNA of the CDR3: TGCGCCAGCAGAGAATGGAATAATTCACCCCTCCACTTT.

This chain joins TRBV19 and TRBJ2-2; D gene ambiguous. Germline V gene sequence: CDR1 LNHDA, CDR2 SQIVND (reference sequence). CDR3 length equals 12 residues. Trimming removed 2 bases from V and 6 bases from J, with 4 bases in between. The CDR3 is CASSIRAGELFF. DNA of the CDR3: TGTGCCAGTAGTATAAGGGCCGGGGAGCTGTTTTTT.

This clone was observed a few times. The V call is TRBV19, the J call TRBJ1-5; the D gene is possibly TRBD1 (5 bases). Germline-derived CDR1 and CDR2 are LNHDA and SQIVND (reference sequence). V shed 5 bases and J shed 0 bases, with 14 bases lying between them. The CDR3 sequence is 16 residues long. CDR3 sequence reads: CASSYGTDHSNQPQHF. The CDR3 nucleotides are TGTGCCAGTAGTTACGGGACCGATCATAGCAATCAGCCCCAGCATTTT.